This T cell receptor (beta chain) came from a study of T cells in localized non-small cell lung cancer. Measured with immunoSEQ multiplex PCR; TCRdb has only the in-frame clones, and not every one. Of around 64,000 clones in the sample, 80% to 90% are singletons; the top ten hold 4.7%. Germline CDR1 GTSNPN, CDR2 SVGIG (reference sequence). Trimming cost V 1 base and J 10 bases; bases outside gene matches: 14. The CDR3 has 15 amino acids. This chain connects TRBV30 to TRBJ1-1; 8 bases match TRBD1. This TCR was sampled from a man between 35 and 75 years old with stage II lung adenocarcinoma. This material consisted of PBMCs, taken before any cancer treatment. This CDR3 is CAWSAASVRGRGAFF. The CDR3 DNA reads as TGTGCCTGGAGTGCGGCCTCAGTCAGGGGGCGTGGAGCTTTCTTT.